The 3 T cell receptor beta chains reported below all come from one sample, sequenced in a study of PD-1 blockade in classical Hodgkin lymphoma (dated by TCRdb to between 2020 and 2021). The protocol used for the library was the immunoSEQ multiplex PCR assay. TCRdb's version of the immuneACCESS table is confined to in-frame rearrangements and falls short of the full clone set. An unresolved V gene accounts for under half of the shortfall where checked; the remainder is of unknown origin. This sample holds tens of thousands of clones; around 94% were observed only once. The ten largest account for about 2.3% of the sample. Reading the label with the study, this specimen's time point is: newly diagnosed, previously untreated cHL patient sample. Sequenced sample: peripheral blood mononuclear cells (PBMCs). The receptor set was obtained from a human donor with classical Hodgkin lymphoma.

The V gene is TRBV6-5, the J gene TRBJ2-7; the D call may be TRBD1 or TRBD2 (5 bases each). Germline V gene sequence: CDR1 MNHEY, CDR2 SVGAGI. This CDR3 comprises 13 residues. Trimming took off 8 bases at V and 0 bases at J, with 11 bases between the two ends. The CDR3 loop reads CASGTGISYEQYF. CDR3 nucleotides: TGTGCCAGCGGGACGGGAATCTCCTACGAGCAGTACTTC.

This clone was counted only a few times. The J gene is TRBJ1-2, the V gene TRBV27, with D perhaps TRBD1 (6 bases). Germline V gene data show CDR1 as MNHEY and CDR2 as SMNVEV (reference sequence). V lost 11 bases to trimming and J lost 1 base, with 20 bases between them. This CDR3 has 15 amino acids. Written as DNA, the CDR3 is TGTGCCCGCTCCCCTCGGACAGCCCATAACTATGGCTACACCTTC. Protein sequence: CARSPRTAHNYGYTF.

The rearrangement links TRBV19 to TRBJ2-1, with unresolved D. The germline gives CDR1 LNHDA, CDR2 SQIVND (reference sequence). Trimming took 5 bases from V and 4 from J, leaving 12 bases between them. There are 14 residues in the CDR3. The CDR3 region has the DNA TGTGCCAGTAGTGAATCTGAGTTTTACAATGAGCAGTTCTTC. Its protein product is CASSESEFYNEQFF.